The present TCR beta chain was sequenced within a study of beta chain features in type 1 diabetes. Study outcomes and limitations: The naive, central memory and Treg TCRB repertoires showed an apparent similarity that was greater among patients than among healthy donors. Unsettled here was the matter of whether HLA type influences TCRB rearrangement.

The isolated RNA, all of it, was reverse transcribed, so expressed TCRB transcripts were what got sequenced. Clones were sequenced by immunoSEQ multiplex PCR, and TCRdb holds only the in-frame ones, with some missing. Among some 330,000 clones, 11% were seen once, and the ten largest hold 0.015% to 0.02%. This clone was counted a few times. Its antigen is unidentified. CDR1 and CDR2 (germline): MNHEY, SMNVEV (reference sequence). The CDR3 is 17 amino acids. V shed 6 bases, J shed 0 bases, and the junction held 10 bases outside the gene matches. Sorted CD4+ subsets: naive, central memory, regulatory, stem cell-like memory (CD45RO/CCR7/CD25/CD127/CD95/CD27 panel). Without exception, sorted populations had purity beyond 95%.

The V gene is TRBV27, the J gene TRBJ2-4; TRBD1 agrees at 8 bases. This TCR was recovered from a woman aged 25 to 39 in good health. The sample was naive CD4+ T cells from blood. The DNA for the CDR3 is TGTGCCAGCAGACAGCCCGGACAGGGCTCAGCCAAAAACATTCAGTACTTC. The encoded protein is CASRQPGQGSAKNIQYF.